This T cell receptor beta chain was found in a study of T cell responses to AZD1222 COVID-19 vaccine. The CDR3 has 15 amino acids. Germline V gene sequence: CDR1 SGHAT, CDR2 FQDESV (reference sequence). The V segment lost 3 bases and the J segment 7 bases; nucleotides outside the gene matches: 5. Comment on this clone: Its specificity is not known.

Regarding the study as a whole: The span of vaccine-associated CD4 TCRs extended across spike, with dominance at 160-218 and 743-854. Baseline seropositivity characterized only a handful of AZD1222 recipients. Donors in the cohort were predominantly white British and more often female, and clonal diversity was possibly underestimated. Scientists sampled the repertoires only once the peak T cell response had passed.

Only in-frame clones appear in the TCRdb table, and some are missing; sequencing was by immunoSEQ multiplex PCR. The table records about 81,000 clones, over 80% of them present only once. The chain joins TRBV11-1 to TRBJ2-1; 11 positions agree with TRBD1. The clonotype originates from an adult who received the AZD1222 COVID-19 vaccine. Sequencing was performed on peripheral blood, taken 28 days after the second AZD1222 dose. The CDR3: CASSLFGQGANEQFF. CDR3 coding DNA: TGTGCCAGCAGCTTGTTTGGACAGGGGGCTAATGAGCAGTTCTTC.